The entry below describes one TCR beta chain. This sample is drawn from a study of blood T cell repertoires in COVID-19. In the source study's methods: Amplified reference gene primers provided the basis for estimating nucleated cell counts. Only in-frame clones appear in the TCRdb table, and some are missing; sequencing was by immunoSEQ multiplex PCR. V and J calls and clone size are given by that table; D and trimming were obtained from the DNA. The sample consists of about 19,000 clones, about 86% of them appearing once. Material for sequencing was peripheral blood. This receptor was taken from an older man with acute or convalescent COVID-19.

CDR3 in amino acids: CASSPQREGSYNEQFF. Written as DNA, the CDR3 is TGTGCCAGCAGCCCTCAGAGGGAGGGATCCTACAATGAGCAGTTCTTC. The V call is TRBV11-3, the J call TRBJ2-1; TRBD2 matches 7 bases. Germline CDR1 SGHNT, CDR2 YENEEA. The CDR3 is made up of 16 amino acids. J gave up 1 base and V 5 bases, and 8 bases lay outside the gene matches.